The clone carrying this TCR beta chain was counted between two and nine times. What it binds is not known. This specimen belongs to a study of T cells in localized non-small cell lung cancer. Regarding the study as a whole: Longer overall survival accompanied higher blood T cell density. Researchers found a median approximately 55 of the top 100 tumor clones in adjacent lung.

This CDR3 contains 15 residues. Germline lookup yields CDR1 MGHDK and CDR2 SYGVNS. V lost 1 base and J 6 bases, leaving 16 bases between the germline ends. The data were produced by immunoSEQ multiplex PCR, yet TCRdb's version contains in-frame clones alone and is incomplete. Of about 1,500 clones listed, about 23% are singletons. This specimen consisted of lung tumor tissue, obtained before any cancer treatment. The chain couples TRBV25-1 to TRBJ2-7, with D perhaps matching TRBD2 (5 bases). This clonotype was obtained from a female donor over 55 with stage II lung adenocarcinoma. This CDR3 reads CASSEWLATAVEQYF. CDR3 in DNA: TGTGCCAGCAGTGAATGGCTAGCAACCGCGGTCGAGCAGTACTTC.